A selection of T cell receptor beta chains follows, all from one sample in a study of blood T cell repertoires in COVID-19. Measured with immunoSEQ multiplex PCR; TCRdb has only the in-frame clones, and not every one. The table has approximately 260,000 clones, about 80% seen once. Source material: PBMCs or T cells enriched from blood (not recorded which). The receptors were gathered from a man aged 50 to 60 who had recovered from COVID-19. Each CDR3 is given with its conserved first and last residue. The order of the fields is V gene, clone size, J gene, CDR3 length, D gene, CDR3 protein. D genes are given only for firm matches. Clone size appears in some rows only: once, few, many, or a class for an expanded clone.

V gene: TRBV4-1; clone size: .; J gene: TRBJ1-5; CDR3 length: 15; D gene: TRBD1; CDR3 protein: CASSQDGTENQPQHF
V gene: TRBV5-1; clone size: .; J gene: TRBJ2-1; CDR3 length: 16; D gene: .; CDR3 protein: CASSLQGPPSNNEQFF
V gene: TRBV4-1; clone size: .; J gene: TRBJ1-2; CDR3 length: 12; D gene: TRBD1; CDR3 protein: CASSHGGQGYTF
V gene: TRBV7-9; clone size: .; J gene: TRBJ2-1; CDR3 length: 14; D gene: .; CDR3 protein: CASSLELGVGEQFF
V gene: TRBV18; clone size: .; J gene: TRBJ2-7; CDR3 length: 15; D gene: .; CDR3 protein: CASSPRLGSSYEQYF
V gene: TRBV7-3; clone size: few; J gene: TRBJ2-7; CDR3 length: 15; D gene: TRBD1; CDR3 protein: CASSSGGQGSYEQYF
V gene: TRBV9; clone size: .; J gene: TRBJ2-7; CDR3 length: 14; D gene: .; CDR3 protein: CASSPRLSRYEQYF
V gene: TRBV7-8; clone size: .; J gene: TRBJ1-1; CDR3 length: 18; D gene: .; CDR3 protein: CASSLIGGRKIMNTEAFF
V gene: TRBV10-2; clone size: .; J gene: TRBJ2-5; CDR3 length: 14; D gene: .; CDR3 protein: CASSDPGVSETQYF
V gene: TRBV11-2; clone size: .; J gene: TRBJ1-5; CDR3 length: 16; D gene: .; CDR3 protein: CASSLVSSWHDQPQHF
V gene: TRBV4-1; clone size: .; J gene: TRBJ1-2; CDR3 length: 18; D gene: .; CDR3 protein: CASSQAPVQPDSNYGYTF
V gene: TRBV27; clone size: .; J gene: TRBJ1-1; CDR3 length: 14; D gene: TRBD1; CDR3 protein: CASSRTGGNTEAFF
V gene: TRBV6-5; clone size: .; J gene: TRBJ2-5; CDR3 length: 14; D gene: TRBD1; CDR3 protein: CASSYGQGGETQYF
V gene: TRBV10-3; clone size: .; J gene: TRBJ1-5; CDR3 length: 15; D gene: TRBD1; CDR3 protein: CAIGTYGTANQPQHF
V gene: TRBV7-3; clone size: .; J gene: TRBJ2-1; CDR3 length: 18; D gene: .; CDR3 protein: CASSLTADSPSSYNEQFF
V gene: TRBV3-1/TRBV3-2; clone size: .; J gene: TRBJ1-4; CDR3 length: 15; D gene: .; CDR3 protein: CASSHSGTALEKLFF
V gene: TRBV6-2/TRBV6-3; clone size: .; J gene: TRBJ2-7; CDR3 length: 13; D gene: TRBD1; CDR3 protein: CASSRDRELEQYF
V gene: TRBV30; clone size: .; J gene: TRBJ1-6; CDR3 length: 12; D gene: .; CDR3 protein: CAWSAGDSPLHF
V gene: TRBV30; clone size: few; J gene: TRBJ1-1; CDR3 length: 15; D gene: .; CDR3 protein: CAWSVRGLMNTEAFF
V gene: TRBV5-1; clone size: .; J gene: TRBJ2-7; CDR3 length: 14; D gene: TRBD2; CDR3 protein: CASRLAGNRDEQYF
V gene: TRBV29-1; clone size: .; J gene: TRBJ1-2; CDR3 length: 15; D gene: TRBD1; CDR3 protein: CSTHRTGETNYGYTF
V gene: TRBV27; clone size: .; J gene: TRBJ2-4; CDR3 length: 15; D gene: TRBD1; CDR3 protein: CASSLKGARADIQYF
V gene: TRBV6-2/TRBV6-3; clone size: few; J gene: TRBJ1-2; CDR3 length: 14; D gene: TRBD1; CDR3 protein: CASSRLTGAGGYTF
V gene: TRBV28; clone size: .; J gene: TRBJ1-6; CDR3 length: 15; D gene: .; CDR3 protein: CASRPSVAGNSPLHF
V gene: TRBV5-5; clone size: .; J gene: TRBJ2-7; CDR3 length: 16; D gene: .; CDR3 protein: CASSLLGYPSSYEQYF
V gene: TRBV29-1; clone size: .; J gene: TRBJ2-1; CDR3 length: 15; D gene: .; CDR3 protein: CSVGVGSAVYNEQFF
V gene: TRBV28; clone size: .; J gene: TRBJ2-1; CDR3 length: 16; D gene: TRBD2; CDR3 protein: CASSRGLAGVYNEQFF
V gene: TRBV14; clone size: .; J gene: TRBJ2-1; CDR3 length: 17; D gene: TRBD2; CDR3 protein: CASSQAPTSGRRNEQFF
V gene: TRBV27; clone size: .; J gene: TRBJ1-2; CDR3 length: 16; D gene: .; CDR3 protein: CASTPKGPDRGYGYTF
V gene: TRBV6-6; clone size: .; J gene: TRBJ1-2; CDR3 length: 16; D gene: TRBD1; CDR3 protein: CASSYSRQGAGYGYTF
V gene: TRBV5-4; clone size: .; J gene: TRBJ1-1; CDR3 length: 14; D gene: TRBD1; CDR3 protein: CASKYRGEGTEAFF
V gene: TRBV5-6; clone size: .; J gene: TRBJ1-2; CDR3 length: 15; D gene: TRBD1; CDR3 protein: CASSLVQGANYGYTF
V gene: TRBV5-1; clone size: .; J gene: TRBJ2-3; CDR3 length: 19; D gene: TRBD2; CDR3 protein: CASSSTTSGLAGGADTQYF
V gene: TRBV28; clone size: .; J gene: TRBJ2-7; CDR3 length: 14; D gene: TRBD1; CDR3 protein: CASSLVGQAYEQYF
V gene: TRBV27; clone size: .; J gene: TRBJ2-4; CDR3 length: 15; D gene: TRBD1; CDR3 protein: CASSNSGTGGGIQYF
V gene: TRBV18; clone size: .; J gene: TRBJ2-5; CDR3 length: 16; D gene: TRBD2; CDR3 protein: CASSPLRAGYAETQYF
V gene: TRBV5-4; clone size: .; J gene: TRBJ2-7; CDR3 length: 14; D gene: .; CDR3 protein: CASSFGTPSIGQYF
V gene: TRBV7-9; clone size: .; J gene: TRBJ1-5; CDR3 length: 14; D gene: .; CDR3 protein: CASSLEGADQPQHF
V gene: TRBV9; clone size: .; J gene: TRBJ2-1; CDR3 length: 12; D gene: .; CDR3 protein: CASSPDYNEQFF
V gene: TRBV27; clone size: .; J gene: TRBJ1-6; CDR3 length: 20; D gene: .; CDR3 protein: CASSQNLRTVWSGYNSPLHF
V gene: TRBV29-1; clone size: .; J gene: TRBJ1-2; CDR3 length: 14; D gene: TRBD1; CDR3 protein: CSVEDPGQSYGYTF
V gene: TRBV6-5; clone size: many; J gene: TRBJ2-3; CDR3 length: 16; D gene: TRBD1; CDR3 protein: CASSFHRGRGTDTQYF
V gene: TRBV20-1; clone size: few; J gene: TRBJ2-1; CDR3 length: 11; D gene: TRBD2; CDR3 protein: CSATSGSTRLF
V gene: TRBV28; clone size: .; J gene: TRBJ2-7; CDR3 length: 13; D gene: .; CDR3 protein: CASSFTGFYEQYF
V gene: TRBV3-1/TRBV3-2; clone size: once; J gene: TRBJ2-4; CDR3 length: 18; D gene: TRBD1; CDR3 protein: CASSQVGTDRAAKNIQYF
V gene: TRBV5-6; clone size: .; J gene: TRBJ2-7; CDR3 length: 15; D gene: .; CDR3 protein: CASSPPRISSYEQYF
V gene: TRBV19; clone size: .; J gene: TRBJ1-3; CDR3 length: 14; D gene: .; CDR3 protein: CASSTGTTGNTIYF
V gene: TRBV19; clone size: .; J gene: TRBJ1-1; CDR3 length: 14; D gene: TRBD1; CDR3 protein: CASSARGRNTEAFF
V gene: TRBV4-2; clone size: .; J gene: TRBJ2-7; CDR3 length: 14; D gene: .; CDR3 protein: CASSQDKTYYEQYF
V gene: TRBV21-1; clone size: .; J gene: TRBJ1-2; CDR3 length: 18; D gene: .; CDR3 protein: CASSKVATGALGSYGYTF
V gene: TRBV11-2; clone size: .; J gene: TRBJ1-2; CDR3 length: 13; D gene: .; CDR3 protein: CASSPTDNYGYTF
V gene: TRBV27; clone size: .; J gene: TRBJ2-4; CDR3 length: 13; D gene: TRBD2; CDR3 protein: CASSSSSGNIQYF
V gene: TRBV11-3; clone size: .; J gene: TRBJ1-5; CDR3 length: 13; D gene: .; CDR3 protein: CASSEGSDQPQHF